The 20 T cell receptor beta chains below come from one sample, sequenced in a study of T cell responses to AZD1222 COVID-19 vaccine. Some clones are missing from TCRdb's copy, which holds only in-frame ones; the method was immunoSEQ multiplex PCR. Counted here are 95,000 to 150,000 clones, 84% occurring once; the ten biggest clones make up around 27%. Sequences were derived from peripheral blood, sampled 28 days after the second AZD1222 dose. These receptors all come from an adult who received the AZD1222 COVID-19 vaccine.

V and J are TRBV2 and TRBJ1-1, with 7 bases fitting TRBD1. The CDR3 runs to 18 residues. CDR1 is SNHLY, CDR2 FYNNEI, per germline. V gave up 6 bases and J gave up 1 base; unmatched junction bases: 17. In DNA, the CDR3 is TGTGCCAGCAGCATTATACATGTAAGGGACAGAAAGAACACTGAAGCTTTCTTT. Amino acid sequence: CASSIIHVRDRKNTEAFF.

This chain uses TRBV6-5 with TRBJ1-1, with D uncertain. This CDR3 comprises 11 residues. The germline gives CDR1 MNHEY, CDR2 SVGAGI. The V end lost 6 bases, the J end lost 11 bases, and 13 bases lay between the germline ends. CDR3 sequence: CASRNIVEAFF. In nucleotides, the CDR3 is TGTGCCAGCAGAAACATAGTTGAGGCTTTCTTT.

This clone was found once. The CDR3, as DNA: TGCGCCAGCAGTCTGCCGGCGGGGGTCCGGGAGACCCAGTACTTC. Translation: CASSLPAGVRETQYF. The rearrangement uses TRBV5-1 and TRBJ2-5; TRBD2 aligns across 7 bases. The germline V gene encodes CDR1 SGHRS and CDR2 YFSETQ. The trim removed 5 bases at V and 5 bases at J, leaving 12 bases unmatched. The length of the CDR3 is 15 residues.

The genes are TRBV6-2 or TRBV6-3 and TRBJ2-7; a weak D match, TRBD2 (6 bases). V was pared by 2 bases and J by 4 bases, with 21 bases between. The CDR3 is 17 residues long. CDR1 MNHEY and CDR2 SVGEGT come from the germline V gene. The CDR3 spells CASSYPWGTRTIYEQYF. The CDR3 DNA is TGTGCCAGCAGTTACCCATGGGGAACTAGGACTATTTACGAGCAGTACTTC.

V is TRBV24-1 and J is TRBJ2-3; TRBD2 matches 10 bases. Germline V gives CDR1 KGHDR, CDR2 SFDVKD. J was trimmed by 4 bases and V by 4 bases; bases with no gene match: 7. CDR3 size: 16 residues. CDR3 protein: CATSDPVAGGADTQYF. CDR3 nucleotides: TGTGCCACCAGTGACCCCGTAGCGGGGGGCGCAGATACGCAGTATTTT.

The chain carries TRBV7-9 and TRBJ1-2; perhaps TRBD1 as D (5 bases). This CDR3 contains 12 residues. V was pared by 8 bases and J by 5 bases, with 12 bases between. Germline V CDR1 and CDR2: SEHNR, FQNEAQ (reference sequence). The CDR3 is CASDRSKYGYTF. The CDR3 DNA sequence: TGTGCCAGCGACAGATCCAAATATGGCTACACCTTC.

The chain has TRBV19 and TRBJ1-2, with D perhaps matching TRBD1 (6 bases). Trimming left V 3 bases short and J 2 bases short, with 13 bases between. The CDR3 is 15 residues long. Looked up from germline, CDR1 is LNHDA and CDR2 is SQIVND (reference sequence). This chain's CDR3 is CASSMKQGGNYGYTF. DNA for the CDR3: TGTGCCAGTAGTATGAAACAGGGTGGGAACTATGGCTACACCTTC.

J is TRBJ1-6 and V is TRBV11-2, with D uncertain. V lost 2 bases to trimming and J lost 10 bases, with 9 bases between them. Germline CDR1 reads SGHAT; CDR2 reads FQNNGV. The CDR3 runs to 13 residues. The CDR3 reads CASSLSVGSPLHF. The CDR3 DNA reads TGTGCCAGCAGCTTAAGCGTCGGGTCACCCCTCCACTTT.

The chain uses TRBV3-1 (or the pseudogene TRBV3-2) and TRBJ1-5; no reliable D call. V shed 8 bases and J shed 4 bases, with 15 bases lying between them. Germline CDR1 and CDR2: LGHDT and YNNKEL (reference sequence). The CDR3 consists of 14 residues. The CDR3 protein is CASGMETSNQPQHF. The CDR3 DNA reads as TGTGCCAGCGGGATGGAGACTTCAAATCAGCCCCAGCATTTT.

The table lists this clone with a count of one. CDR3 sequence reads: CASKGDTDTQYF. The CDR3 coding sequence is TGTGCCAGCAAAGGGGACACAGATACGCAGTATTTT. The V gene is TRBV28, the J gene TRBJ2-3, with D perhaps matching TRBD1 (5 bases). This CDR3 is built from 12 residues. The germline V gene encodes CDR1 MDHEN and CDR2 SYDVKM. The germline V and J ends were trimmed by 7 bases and 2 bases, with 7 bases remaining between them.

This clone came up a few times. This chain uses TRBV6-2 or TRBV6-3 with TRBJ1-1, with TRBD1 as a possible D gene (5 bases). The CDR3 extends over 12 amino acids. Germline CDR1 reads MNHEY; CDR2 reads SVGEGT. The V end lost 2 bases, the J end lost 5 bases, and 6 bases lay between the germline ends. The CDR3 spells CASSYGGTEAFF. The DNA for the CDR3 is TGTGCCAGCAGTTACGGGGGGACTGAAGCTTTCTTT.

DNA of the CDR3: TGTGCCAGCAGCCAAGAGTTCCGGAACACTGAAGCTTTCTTT. Translated: CASSQEFRNTEAFF. The chain is built from TRBV3-1 (or the pseudogene TRBV3-2) and TRBJ1-1; D is unclear. CDR3 size: 14 residues. Looked up from germline, CDR1 is LGHDT and CDR2 is YNNKEL (reference sequence). The ends were cut back, 0 bases at V and 1 base at J, with 6 bases in the middle.

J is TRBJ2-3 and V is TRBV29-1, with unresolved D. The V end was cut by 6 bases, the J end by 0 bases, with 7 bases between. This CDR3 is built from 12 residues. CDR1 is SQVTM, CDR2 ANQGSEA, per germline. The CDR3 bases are TGCAGCGTCGCCGCTAGCACAGATACGCAGTATTTT. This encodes CSVAASTDTQYF.

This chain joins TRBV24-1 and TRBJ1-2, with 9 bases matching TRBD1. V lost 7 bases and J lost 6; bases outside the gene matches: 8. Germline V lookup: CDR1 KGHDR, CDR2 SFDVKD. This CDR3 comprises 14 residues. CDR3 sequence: CATRNWDRVDGYTF. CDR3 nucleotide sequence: TGTGCCACCAGAAACTGGGACAGGGTTGATGGCTACACCTTC.

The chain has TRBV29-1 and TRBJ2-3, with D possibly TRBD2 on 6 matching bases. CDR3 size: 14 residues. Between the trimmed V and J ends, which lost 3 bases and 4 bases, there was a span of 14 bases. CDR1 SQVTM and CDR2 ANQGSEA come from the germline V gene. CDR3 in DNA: TGCAGCGTTGACCTGTTTAGCGGATCAGATACGCAGTATTTT. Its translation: CSVDLFSGSDTQYF.

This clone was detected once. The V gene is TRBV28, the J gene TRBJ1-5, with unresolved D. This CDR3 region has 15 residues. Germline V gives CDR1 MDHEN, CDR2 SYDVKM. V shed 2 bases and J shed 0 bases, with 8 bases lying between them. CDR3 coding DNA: TGTGCCAGCAGTTTAGCCAGCTATAGCAATCAGCCCCAGCATTTT. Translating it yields CASSLASYSNQPQHF.

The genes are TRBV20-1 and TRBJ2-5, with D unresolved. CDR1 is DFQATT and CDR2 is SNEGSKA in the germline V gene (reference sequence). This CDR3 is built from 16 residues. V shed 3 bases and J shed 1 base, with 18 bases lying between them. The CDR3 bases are TGCAGTGCTAGTTCCCCCTGGCTTCAACCCCAAGAGACCCAGTACTTC. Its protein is CSASSPWLQPQETQYF.

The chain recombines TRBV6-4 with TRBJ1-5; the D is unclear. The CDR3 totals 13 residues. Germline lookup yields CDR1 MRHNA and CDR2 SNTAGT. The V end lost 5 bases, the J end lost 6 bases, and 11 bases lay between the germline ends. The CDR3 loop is CASSPSRGQPQHF. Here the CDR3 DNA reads TGTGCCAGCAGTCCTTCCCGGGGTCAGCCCCAGCATTTT.

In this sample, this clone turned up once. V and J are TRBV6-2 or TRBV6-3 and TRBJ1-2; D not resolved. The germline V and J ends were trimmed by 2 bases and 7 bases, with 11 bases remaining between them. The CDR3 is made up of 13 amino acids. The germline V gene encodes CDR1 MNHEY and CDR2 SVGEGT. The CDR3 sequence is CASSYPITGGYTF. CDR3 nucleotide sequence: TGTGCCAGCAGTTACCCTATCACGGGTGGCTACACCTTC.

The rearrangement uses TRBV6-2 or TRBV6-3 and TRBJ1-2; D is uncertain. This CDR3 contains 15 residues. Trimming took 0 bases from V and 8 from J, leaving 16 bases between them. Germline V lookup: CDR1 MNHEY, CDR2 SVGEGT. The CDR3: CASSYSGKGTGGYTF. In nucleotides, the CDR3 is TGTGCCAGCAGTTACTCGGGAAAGGGTACGGGCGGCTACACCTTC.